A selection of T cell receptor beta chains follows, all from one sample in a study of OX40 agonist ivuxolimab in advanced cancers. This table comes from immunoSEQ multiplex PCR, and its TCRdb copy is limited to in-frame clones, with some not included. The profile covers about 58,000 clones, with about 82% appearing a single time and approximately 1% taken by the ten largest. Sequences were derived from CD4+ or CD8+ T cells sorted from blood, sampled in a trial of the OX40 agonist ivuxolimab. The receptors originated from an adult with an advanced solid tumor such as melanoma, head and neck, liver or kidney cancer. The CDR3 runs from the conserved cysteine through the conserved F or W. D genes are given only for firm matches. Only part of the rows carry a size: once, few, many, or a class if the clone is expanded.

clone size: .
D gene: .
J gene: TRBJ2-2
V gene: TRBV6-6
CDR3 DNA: TGTGCCAGCATTCACGCCGGGTGGTTGTTTTTT
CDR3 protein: CASIHAGWLFF

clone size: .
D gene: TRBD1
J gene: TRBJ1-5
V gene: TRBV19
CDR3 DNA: TGTGCCAGTAGACAAGGCCGGGACAGAAACCATCCAGCGGGACAGCCCCAGCATTTT
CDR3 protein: CASRQGRDRNHPAGQPQHF

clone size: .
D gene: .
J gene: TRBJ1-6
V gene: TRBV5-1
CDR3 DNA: TGCGCCAGCAGCTTGGCGGGAGGTTTGGGATCACCCCTCCACTTT
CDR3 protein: CASSLAGGLGSPLHF

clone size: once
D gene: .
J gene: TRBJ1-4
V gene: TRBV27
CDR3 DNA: TGTGCCAGCAGTCCTACCGGGTGGGGAATTGAAAAACTGTTTTTT
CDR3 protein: CASSPTGWGIEKLFF

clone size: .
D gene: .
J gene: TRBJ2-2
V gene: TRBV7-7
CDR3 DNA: TGTGCCAGCAGCTTGGGCAGCAACACCGGGGAGCTGTTTTTT
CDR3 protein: CASSLGSNTGELFF

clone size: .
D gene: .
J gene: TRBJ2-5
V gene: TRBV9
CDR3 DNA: TGTGCCAGCAGCGTCGGGGGGCCGGGAATCCAAGAGACCCAGTACTTC
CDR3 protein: CASSVGGPGIQETQYF

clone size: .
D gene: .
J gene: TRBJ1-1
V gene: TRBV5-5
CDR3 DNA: TGTGCCAGCAGCTTGGTAGGGTCCCTGGGCCGGACTGAAGCTTTCTTT
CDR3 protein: CASSLVGSLGRTEAFF

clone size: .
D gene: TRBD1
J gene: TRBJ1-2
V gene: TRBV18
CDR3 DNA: TGTGCCAGCTCACCCCTCGGGACAGTCTATGGCTACACCTTC
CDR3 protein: CASSPLGTVYGYTF

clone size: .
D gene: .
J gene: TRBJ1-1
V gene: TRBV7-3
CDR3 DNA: TGTGCCAGCAGCTTAACTGTGAACACTGAAGCTTTCTTT
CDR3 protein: CASSLTVNTEAFF

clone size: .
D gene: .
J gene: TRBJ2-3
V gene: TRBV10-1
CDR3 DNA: TGCGCCAGCAGTACCCCGCCGGGTGATACGCAGTATTTT
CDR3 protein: CASSTPPGDTQYF

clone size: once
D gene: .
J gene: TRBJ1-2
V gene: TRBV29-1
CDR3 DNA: TGCAGCGTTCCAACCGGGACACATAACTATGGCTACACCTTC
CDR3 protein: CSVPTGTHNYGYTF

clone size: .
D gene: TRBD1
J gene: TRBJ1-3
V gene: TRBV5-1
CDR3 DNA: TGCGCCAGCAGCTGGGGACAGGAAAGAAACACCATATATTTT
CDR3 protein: CASSWGQERNTIYF

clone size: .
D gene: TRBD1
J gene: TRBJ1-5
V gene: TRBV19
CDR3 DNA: TGTGCCAGTAGTATAGACCCCCCCACAGGGGTACGAGCCAATCAGCCCCAGCATTTT
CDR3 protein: CASSIDPPTGVRANQPQHF

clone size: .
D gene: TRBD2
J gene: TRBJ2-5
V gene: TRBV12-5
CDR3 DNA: TGTGCTAGTGGTCTGGCTAGCGGGGGACTCGTTGCAGAGACCCAGTACTTC
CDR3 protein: CASGLASGGLVAETQYF

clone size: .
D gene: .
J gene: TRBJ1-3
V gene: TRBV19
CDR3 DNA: TGTGCCAGTAGTATAGATCTTAGCAGGAACACCATATATTTT
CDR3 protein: CASSIDLSRNTIYF

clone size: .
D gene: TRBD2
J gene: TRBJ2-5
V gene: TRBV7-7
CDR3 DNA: TGTGCCAGCAGCTACATAGCGGGGGAAGAGACCCAGTACTTC
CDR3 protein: CASSYIAGEETQYF

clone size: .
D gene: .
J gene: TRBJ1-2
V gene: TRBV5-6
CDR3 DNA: TGTGCCAGCAGCTTGGTGTGGGAGTCGAACTATGGCTACACCTTC
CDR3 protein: CASSLVWESNYGYTF

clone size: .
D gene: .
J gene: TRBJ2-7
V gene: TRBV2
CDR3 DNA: TGTGCCAGCAGTGAACTGGGCAGGTTCTACGAGCAGTACTTC
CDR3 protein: CASSELGRFYEQYF

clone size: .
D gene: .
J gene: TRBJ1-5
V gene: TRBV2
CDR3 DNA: TGTGCCAGCAAAAGCAGCGCTTTCGGGGCCCAGCATTTT
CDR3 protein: CASKSSAFGAQHF

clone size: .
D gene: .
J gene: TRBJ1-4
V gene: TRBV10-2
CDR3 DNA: TGCGCCAGCAGTGAGAGAGGCAGGGGAGATGAAAAACTGTTTTTT
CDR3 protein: CASSERGRGDEKLFF

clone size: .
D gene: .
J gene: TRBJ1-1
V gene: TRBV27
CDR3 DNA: TGTGCCAGCAGCCTCCGGGCCCCCCACACTGAAGCTTTCTTT
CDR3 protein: CASSLRAPHTEAFF

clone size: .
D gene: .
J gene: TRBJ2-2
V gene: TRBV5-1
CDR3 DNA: TGCGCCAGCAGCTTGACAGCAAACACCGGGGAGCTGTTTTTT
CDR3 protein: CASSLTANTGELFF

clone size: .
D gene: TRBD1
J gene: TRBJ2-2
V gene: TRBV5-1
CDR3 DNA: TGCGCCAGCAGCGGGGGACAGGGTAGTGGCACCGGGGAGCTGTTTTTT
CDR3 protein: CASSGGQGSGTGELFF

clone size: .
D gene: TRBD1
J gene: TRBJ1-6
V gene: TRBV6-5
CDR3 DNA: TGTGCCAGCAGGGTAGACAGGGGTTACTCACCCCTCCACTTT
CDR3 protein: CASRVDRGYSPLHF

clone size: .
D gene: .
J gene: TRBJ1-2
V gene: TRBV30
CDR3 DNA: TGTGCCTGGAGTGTAGGGCAGCTCTATGGCTACACCTTC
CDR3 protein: CAWSVGQLYGYTF

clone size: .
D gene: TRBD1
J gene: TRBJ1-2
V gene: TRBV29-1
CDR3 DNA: TGCAGCGCCTGGACAGGCTATGGCTACACCTTC
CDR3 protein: CSAWTGYGYTF

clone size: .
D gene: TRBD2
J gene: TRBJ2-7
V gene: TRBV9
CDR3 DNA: TGTGCCAGCCTCCCAGGCCACAGCGGGACCACCTACGAGCAGTACTTC
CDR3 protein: CASLPGHSGTTYEQYF

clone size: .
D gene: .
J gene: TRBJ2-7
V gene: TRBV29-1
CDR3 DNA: TGCAGCGTCGCCGGCTCCGGAGGAGGGGGCTCCTACGAGCAGTACTTC
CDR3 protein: CSVAGSGGGGSYEQYF

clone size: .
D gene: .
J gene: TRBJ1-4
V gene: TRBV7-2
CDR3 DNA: TGTGCCAGCAGCCCCCAACCGGGGAAAAATGAAAAACTGTTTTTT
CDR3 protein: CASSPQPGKNEKLFF

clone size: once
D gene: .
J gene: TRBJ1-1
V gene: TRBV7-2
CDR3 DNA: TGTGCCAGCAGCTGGACCAGGGTCACTGAAGCTTTCTTT
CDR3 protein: CASSWTRVTEAFF

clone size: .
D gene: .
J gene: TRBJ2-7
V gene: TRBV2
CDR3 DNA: TGTGCCAGCAGTGGGTCAGTCTACGAGCAGTACTTC
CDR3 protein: CASSGSVYEQYF

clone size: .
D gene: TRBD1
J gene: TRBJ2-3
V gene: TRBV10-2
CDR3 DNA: TGCGCCAGCAACGCCCTTACAGGGGGCGGAGATACGCAGTATTTT
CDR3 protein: CASNALTGGGDTQYF

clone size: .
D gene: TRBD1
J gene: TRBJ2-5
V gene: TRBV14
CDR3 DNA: TGTGCCAGCAGCCACCAACCGGGACAGGGGACGACTAGTCCTGGGACCCAGTACTTC
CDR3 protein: CASSHQPGQGTTSPGTQYF

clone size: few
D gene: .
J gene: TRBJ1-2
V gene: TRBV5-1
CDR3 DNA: TGCGCCAGCAGCGCTGCCGGGACAACTTATGGCTACACCTTC
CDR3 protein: CASSAAGTTYGYTF

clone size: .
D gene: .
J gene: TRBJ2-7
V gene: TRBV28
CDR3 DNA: TGTGCCAGCAGACGGGGGAGCTACGAGCAGTACTTC
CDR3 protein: CASRRGSYEQYF

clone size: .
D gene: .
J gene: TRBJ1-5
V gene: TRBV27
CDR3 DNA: TGTGCCAGTCAGAAAGGGGGGAGCAATCAGCCCCAGCATTTT
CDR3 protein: CASQKGGSNQPQHF

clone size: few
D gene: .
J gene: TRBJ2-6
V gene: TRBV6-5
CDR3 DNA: TGTGCCAGCAGCTACCAGTCGGGTGGGGCCAACGTCCTGACTTTC
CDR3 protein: CASSYQSGGANVLTF

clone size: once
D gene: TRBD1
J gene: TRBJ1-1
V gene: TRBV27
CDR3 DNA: TGTGCCAGCAGGAACCAGGGGGCTCCGAACACTGAAGCTTTCTTT
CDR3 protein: CASRNQGAPNTEAFF

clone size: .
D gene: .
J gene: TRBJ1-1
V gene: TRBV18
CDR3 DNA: TGTGCCAGCTCACCAAGTCCGGCGAACACTGAAGCTTTCTTT
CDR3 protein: CASSPSPANTEAFF

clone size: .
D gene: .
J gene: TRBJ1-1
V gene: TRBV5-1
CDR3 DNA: TGCGCCAGCAGCCTAACGGGGGGCATGGGGACTGAAGCTTTCTTT
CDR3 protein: CASSLTGGMGTEAFF

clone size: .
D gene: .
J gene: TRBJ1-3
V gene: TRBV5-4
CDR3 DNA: TGTGCCAGCAGCTTGGACAGAGGATTTTCTGGAAACACCATATATTTT
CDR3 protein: CASSLDRGFSGNTIYF

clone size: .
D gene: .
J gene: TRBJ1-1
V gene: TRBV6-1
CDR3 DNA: TGTGCCAGCAGTGAATATCGGGGTCGAACTGAAGCTTTCTTT
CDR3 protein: CASSEYRGRTEAFF

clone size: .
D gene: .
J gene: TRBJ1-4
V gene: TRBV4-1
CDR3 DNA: TGCGCCAGCAGCCAAGGGGACTCTAATGAAAAACTGTTTTTT
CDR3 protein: CASSQGDSNEKLFF